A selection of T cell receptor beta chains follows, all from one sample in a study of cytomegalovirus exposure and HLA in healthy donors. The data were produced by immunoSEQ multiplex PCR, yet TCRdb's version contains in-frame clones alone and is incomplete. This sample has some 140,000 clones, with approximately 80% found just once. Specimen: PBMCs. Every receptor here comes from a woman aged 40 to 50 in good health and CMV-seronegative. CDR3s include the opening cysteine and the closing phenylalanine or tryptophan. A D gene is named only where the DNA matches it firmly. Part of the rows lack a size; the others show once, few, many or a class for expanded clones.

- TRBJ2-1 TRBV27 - CASRGGVFSYNEQFF TGTGCCAGCAGAGGAGGGGTTTTCTCCTACAATGAGCAGTTCTTC
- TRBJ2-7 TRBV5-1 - CASSSAEDEQYF TGCGCCAGCAGCTCGGCGGAGGACGAGCAGTACTTC
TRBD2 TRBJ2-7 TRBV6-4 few CASKGRGGECEQYF TGTGCCAGCAAGGGGCGGGGGGGAGAGTGTGAGCAGTACTTC
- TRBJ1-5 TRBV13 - CASSSQGYQPQHF TGTGCCAGCAGCTCACAGGGTTACCAGCCCCAGCATTTT
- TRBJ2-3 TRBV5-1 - CASSPGLAPGTDTQYF TGCGCCAGCAGCCCGGGACTGGCGCCAGGCACAGATACGCAGTATTTT
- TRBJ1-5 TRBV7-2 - CASSLAAVNSNQPQHF TGTGCCAGCAGCTTAGCCGCAGTAAATAGCAATCAGCCCCAGCATTTT
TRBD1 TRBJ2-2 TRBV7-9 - CASRKFRDRVNTGELFF TGTGCCAGCAGGAAATTTCGGGACAGGGTGAACACCGGGGAGCTGTTTTTT
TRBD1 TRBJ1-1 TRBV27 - CASSLVQGAVGTEAFF TGTGCCAGCAGTTTGGTACAGGGGGCAGTAGGGACTGAAGCTTTCTTT
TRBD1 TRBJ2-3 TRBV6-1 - CANRPGQGTDTQYF TGTGCCAATAGGCCGGGACAGGGCACAGATACGCAGTATTTT
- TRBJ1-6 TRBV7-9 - CASSLGGGVDSPLHF TGTGCCAGCAGCTTAGGTGGGGGCGTAGATTCACCCCTCCACTTT
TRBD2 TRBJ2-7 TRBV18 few CASSSRGGYEQYF TGTGCCAGTTCCAGTCGGGGGGGGTACGAGCAGTACTTC
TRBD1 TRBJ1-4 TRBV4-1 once CASSQSGTGAEKLFF TGCGCCAGCAGCCAATCCGGGACAGGGGCTGAAAAACTGTTTTTT
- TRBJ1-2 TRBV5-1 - CASSEGYYGYTF TGCGCCAGCAGCGAGGGATACTATGGCTACACCTTC
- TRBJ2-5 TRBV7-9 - CASSPNRQKETQYF TGTGCCAGCAGCCCCAACCGACAGAAAGAGACCCAGTACTTC
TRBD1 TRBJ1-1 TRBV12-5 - CASGLGTGSEAFF TGTGCTAGTGGTTTGGGGACAGGGTCTGAAGCTTTCTTT
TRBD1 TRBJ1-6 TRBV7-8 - CASSFRDRDASPLHF TGTGCCAGCAGCTTTAGGGACAGGGATGCCTCACCCCTCCACTTT
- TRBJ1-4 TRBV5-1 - CASSLVSGMPEKLFF TGCGCCAGCAGCTTGGTCTCAGGGATGCCCGAAAAACTGTTTTTT
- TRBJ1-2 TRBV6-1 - CASSDYNWDTDYGYTF TGTGCCAGCAGTGATTATAACTGGGACACCGACTATGGCTACACCTTC
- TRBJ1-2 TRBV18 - CASSPGQYSYGYTF TGTGCCAGCTCACCAGGACAGTACTCCTATGGCTACACCTTC
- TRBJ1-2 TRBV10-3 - CAISDGSKVAGALTF TGTGCCATCAGTGATGGGTCCAAAGTGGCAGGGGCGCTCACCTTC
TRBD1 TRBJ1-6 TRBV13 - CASQHRGWSYNSPLHF TGTGCCAGCCAACACAGGGGATGGTCCTATAATTCACCCCTCCACTTT
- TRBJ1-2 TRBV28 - CAGGGQSYGYTF TGTGCCGGCGGGGGACAAAGCTATGGCTACACCTTC
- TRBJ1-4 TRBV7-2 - CASSFGLGDEKLFF TGTGCCAGCAGCTTCGGGCTCGGGGATGAAAAACTGTTTTTT
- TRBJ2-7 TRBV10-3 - CAISINRVEQYF TGTGCCATCAGTATTAACAGGGTCGAGCAGTACTTC
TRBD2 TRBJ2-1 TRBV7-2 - CASSLGLAGLGQNEQFF TGTGCCAGCAGCTTAGGACTAGCGGGGCTCGGGCAAAATGAGCAGTTCTTC
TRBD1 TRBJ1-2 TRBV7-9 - CASSLVQGARGYTF TGTGCCAGCAGCTTAGTACAGGGGGCGCGTGGCTACACCTTC
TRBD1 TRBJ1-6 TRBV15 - CATSRSPRDRGIPLHF TGTGCCACCAGCAGGTCTCCTAGGGACAGGGGGATACCCCTCCACTTT
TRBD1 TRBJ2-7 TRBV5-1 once CASSKLQGSLYEQYF TGCGCCAGCAGCAAACTACAGGGGTCTCTCTACGAGCAGTACTTC
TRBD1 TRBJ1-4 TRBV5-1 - CASSSDTGTGNEKLFF TGCGCCAGCAGCTCGGACACCGGGACAGGGAACGAAAAACTGTTTTTT
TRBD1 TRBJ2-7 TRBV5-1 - CASSLVVPGQGRYEQYF TGCGCCAGCAGCTTGGTAGTACCGGGACAGGGAAGGTACGAGCAGTACTTC